This entry lists 8 T cell receptor beta chains sequenced from one sample in a study of T cell repertoires in cytomegalovirus infection. A single record per CDR3 protein comes from TCRdb applying MiXCR to the reads. The data contain almost 500,000 distinct CDR3 sequences, 11% of them singletons. The sample was PBMCs. The receptor source for this set is a human donor in good health (CMV status not recorded). Some clones in this sample may be carry-over from other donors' samples.

Ten or more counts support this clonotype. The chain uses TRBV12-3 or TRBV12-4 and TRBJ2-7, with D maybe TRBD2 (6 bases). This CDR3 is built from 15 residues. V lost 3 bases and J 3 bases, leaving 15 bases between the germline ends. The CDR3 sequence is CASSFRVRGSYEQYF. Written as DNA, the CDR3 is TGTGCCAGCAGTTTTAGGGTACGGGGGAGCTACGAGCAGTACTTC.

This chain links TRBV28 with TRBJ1-6; 8 nucleotides align to TRBD1. Losses at the gene ends were 5 bases for V and 9 bases for J; bases not matched to a gene: 6. Germline V gene lookup returns CDR1 MDHEN and CDR2 SYDVKM. The CDR3 loop spans 14 amino acids. The CDR3 nucleotides read TGTGCCAGCAGTATCGCGGACAGGGTTTCACCCCTCCACTTT. It translates to CASSIADRVSPLHF. Full variable domain (outside the CDR3, taken from reference TRBV28 and TRBJ1-6): DVKVTQSSRYLVKRTGEKVFLECVQDMDHENMFWYRQDPGLGLRLIYFSYDVKMKEKGDIPEGYSVSREKKERFSLILESASTNQTSMYLCASSIADRVSPLHFGNGTRLTVT.

There are many counts of this clonotype. V usage is TRBV7-3 and J usage is TRBJ2-1; 10 bases match TRBD2. CDR3 length: 15 residues. Germline assignment: CDR1 SGHTA and CDR2 FQGTGA. Trimming took 5 bases from V and 8 from J; bases not matched to a gene: 9. Here the CDR3 reads CASSPRGSGRYEQFF. The DNA of the CDR3 is TGTGCCAGCAGCCCCCGGGGTAGCGGGAGGTATGAGCAGTTCTTC.

This clonotype was seen ten or more times. The chain recombines TRBV7-2 with TRBJ1-5; 10 nucleotides agree with TRBD1. In germline, CDR1 is SGHTA, CDR2 FQGNSA. V was pared by 5 bases and J by 7 bases, with 8 bases of the junction left unmatched. This CDR3 contains 15 residues. CDR3 in DNA: TGTGCCAGCAGCGCGGGACAGGGGAACGTCCAGCCCCAGCATTTT. Translated: CASSAGQGNVQPQHF.

This clonotype was picked up many times. V gene TRBV6-2 or TRBV6-3 combines with J gene TRBJ1-1, with D unclear. V gave up 8 bases and J gave up 3 bases, with 7 bases separating them. Germline CDR1 is MNHEY and CDR2 is SVGEGT. The CDR3 has 11 residues. This CDR3 is CASGRDTEAFF. The CDR3 region has the DNA TGTGCCAGCGGACGAGACACTGAAGCTTTCTTT.

This clonotype came up many times. The chain's CDR3 is CASSFQTSGRARHEQYF. The CDR3 region has the DNA TGTGCCAGCAGTTTCCAGACTAGCGGGAGGGCCAGACACGAGCAGTACTTC. The V and J genes are TRBV28 and TRBJ2-7, with 14 bases fitting TRBD2. The CDR3 consists of 17 residues. Germline CDR1 MDHEN, CDR2 SYDVKM. With V trimmed by 3 bases and J by 5 bases, 9 bases remained unmatched.

The table lists this clonotype with many counts. The chain uses TRBV24-1 and TRBJ1-1; no firm D call. The CDR3 sequence is 15 residues long. From germline, CDR1 is KGHDR and CDR2 SFDVKD. V gave up 3 bases and J gave up 8 bases, with 18 bases separating them. This CDR3 is CATSDHPGTAVEAFF. The CDR3 bases are TGTGCCACCAGTGATCACCCGGGAACTGCCGTAGAAGCTTTCTTT.

This clonotype has a count of ten or more. The V call is TRBV20-1, the J call TRBJ2-1; 11 bases map to TRBD2. The CDR3 is 14 amino acids. V shed 8 bases, J shed 7 bases, and the junction held 10 bases outside the gene matches. Germline-derived CDR1 and CDR2 are DFQATT and SNEGSKA (reference sequence). The CDR3 DNA follows: TGCAGTTCGAAGATAGCGGGGGGGTATAATGAGCAGTTCTTC. Translated: CSSKIAGGYNEQFF.